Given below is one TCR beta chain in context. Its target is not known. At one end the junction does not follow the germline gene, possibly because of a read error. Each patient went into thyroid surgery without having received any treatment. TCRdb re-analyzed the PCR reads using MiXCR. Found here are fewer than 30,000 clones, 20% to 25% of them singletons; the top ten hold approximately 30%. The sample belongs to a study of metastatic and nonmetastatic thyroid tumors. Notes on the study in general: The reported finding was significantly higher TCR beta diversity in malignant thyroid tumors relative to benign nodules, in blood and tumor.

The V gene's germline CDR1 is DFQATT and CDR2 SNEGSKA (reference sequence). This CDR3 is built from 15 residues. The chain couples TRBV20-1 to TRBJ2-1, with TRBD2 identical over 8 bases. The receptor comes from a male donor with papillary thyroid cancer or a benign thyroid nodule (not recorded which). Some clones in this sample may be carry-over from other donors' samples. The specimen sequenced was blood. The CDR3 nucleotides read TGCAGTGCTAGAGAGACTAGCGCTTTTTACAATGAGCCGTTCTTC. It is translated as CSARETSAFYNEPFF.